This section outlines one T cell receptor beta chain sequence together with its context. The antigen is not known. From PBMCs, CD4+ and CD8+ T cells were sorted. This specimen comes from a study of CD8+ T cells in alopecia areata. Study conclusions and caveats: TCR sharing across patients was less clear than in mice, possibly HLA-related.

Sequencing used cDNA as its template, made by extracting RNA and reverse transcribing it. Profiling relied on immunoSEQ multiplex PCR, and the TCRdb table lists in-frame clones only, not all of them. The sample has hundreds of thousands of clones, 50% to 60% seen once. The sample consisted of CD4+ T cells sorted from blood, taken at week 0. The receptor was derived from a human donor with alopecia areata.

The CDR3 reads CASSTGQGRKGTQYF. DNA of the CDR3: TGTGCCAGCAGCACGGGACAGGGGCGAAAGGGGACCCAGTACTTC. The genes are TRBV6-5 and TRBJ2-5; 10 bases map to TRBD1. The CDR3 extends over 15 amino acids. V shed 6 bases and J 7 bases; nucleotides not matched to a gene: 11. In germline, CDR1 is MNHEY, CDR2 SVGAGI.